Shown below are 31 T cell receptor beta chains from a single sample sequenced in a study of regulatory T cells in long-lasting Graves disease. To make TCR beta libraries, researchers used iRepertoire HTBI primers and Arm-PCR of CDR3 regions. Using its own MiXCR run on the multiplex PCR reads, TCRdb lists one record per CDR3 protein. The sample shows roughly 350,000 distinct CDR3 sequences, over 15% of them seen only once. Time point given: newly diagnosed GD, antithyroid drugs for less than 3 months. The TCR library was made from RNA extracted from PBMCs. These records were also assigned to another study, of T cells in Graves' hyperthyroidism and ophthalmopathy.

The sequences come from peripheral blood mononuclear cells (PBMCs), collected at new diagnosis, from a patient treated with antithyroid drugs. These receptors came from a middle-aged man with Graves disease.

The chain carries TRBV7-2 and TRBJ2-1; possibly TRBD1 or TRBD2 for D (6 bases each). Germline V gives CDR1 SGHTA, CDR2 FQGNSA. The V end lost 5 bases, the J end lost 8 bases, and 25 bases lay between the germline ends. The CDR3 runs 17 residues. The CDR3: CASSGQFAGKSNYEQFF. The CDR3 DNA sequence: TGTGCCAGCAGCGGACAGTTCGCGGGGAAATCAAACTATGAGCAGTTCTTC.

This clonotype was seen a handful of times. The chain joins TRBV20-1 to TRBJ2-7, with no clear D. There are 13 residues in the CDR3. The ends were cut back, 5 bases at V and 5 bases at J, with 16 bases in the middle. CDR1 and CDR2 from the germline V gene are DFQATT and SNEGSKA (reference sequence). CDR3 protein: CSAPRAPVDEQYF. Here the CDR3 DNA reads TGCAGTGCTCCTCGGGCCCCCGTGGACGAGCAGTACTTC.

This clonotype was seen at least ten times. The CDR3 sequence: CASSGWGQFYEQYF. Here the CDR3 DNA reads TGTGCCAGCAGTGGCTGGGGACAATTCTACGAGCAGTACTTC. This chain uses TRBV28 with TRBJ2-7; the D gene is possibly TRBD1 (6 bases). Looked up from germline, CDR1 is MDHEN and CDR2 is SYDVKM. This CDR3 has 14 residues. Deletions cut 5 bases from V and 3 bases from J, with 14 bases between. The full variable domain, with the rest looked up from reference TRBV28 and TRBJ2-7, is DVKVTQSSRYLVKRTGEKVFLECVQDMDHENMFWYRQDPGLGLRLIYFSYDVKMKEKGDIPEGYSVSREKKERFSLILESASTNQTSMYLCASSGWGQFYEQYFGPGTRLTVT.

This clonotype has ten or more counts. Here the CDR3 DNA reads TGTGCCAGCAGCCAGAGGTACGGGGGTGCGGAGACCCAGTACTTC. Protein sequence: CASSQRYGGAETQYF. The chain employs TRBV3-1 and TRBJ2-5, with a tentative D call TRBD2 (6 bases). CDR1 is LGHDT, CDR2 YNNKEL, per germline (reference sequence). The CDR3 runs 15 residues. The V and J ends lost 3 bases and 5 bases respectively, with 16 bases between them.

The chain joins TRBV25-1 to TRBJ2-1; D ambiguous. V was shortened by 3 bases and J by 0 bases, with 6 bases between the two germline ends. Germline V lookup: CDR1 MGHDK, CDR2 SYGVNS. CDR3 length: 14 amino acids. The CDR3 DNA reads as TGTGCCAGCAGTGATAGAAACTCCTACAATGAGCAGTTCTTC. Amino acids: CASSDRNSYNEQFF.

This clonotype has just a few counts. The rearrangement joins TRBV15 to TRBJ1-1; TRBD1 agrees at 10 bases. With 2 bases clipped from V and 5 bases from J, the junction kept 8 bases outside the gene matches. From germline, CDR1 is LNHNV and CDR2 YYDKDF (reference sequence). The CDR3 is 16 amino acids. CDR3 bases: TGTGCCACCAGCAGAACCCGGACAGGGGGGTATACTGAAGCTTTCTTT. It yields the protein CATSRTRTGGYTEAFF.

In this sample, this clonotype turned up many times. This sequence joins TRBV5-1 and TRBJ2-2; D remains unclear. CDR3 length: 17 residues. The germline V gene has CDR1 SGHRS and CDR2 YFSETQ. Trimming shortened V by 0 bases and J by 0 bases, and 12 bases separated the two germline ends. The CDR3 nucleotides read TGCGCCAGCAGCTTGGCCTTGGGGTACACGAACACCGGGGAGCTGTTTTTT. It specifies CASSLALGYTNTGELFF.

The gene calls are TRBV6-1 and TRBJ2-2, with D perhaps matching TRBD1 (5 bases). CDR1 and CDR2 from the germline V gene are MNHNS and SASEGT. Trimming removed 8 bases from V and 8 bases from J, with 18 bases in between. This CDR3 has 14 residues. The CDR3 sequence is CASLRTKKEGELFF. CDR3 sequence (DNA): TGTGCCAGCTTACGGACAAAAAAGGAGGGGGAGCTGTTTTTT.

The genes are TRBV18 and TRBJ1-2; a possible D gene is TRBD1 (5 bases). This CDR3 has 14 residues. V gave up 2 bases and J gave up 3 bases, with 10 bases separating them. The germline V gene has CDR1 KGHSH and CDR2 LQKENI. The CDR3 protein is CASSPEGRDYGYTF. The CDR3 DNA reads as TGTGCCAGCTCACCAGAGGGACGGGACTATGGCTACACCTTC.

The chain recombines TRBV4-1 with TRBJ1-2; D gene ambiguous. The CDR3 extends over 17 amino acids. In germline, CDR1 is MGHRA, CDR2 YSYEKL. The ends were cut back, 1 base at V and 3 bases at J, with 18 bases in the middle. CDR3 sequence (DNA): TGCGCCAGCAGCCAAGGACGGCTAACTAGACCCCACTATGGCTACACCTTC. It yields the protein CASSQGRLTRPHYGYTF.

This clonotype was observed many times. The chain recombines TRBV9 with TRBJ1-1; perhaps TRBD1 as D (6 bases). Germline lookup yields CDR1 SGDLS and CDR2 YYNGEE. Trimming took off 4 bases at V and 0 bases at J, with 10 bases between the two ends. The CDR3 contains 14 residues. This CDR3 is CASSLDSMNTEAFF. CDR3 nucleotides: TGTGCCAGCAGCCTGGACAGTATGAACACTGAAGCTTTCTTT.

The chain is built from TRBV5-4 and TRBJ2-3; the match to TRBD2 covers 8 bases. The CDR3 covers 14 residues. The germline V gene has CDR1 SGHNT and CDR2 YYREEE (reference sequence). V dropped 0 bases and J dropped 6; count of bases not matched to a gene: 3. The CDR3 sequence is CASSLGAGVDTQYF. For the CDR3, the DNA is TGTGCCAGCAGCTTGGGAGCGGGGGTGGATACGCAGTATTTT.

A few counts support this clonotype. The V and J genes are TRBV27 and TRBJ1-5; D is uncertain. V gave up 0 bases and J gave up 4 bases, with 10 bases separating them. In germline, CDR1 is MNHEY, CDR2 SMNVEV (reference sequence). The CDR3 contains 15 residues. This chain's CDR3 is CASSLSARMNQPQHF. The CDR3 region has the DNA TGTGCCAGCAGTTTATCGGCCCGAATGAATCAGCCCCAGCATTTT.

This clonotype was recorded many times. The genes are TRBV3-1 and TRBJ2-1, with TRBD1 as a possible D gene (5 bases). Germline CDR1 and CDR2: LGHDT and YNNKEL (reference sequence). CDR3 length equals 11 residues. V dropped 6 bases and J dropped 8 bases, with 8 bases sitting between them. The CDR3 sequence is CASSLGHEQFF. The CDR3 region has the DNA TGTGCCAGCAGTTTGGGGCATGAGCAGTTCTTC.

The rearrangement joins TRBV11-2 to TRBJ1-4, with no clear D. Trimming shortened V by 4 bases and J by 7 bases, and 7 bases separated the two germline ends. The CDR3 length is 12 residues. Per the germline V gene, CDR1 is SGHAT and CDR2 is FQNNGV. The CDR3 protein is CASSSGREKLFF. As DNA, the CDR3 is TGTGCCAGCAGCTCCGGCCGTGAAAAACTGTTTTTT.

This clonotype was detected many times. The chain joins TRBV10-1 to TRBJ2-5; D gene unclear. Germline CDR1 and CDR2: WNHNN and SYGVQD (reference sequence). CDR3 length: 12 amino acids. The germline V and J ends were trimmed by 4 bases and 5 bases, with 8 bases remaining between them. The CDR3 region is CASSGPSETQYF. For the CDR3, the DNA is TGCGCCAGCAGTGGCCCCTCCGAGACCCAGTACTTC.

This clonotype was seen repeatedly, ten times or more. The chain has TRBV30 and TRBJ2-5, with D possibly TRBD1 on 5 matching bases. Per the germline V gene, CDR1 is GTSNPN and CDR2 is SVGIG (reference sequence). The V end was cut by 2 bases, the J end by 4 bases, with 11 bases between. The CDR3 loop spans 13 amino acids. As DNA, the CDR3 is TGTGCCTGGAGTCTCCAGGGATCAGAGACCCAGTACTTC. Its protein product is CAWSLQGSETQYF. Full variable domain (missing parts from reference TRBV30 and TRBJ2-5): SQTIHQWPATLVQPVGSPLSLECTVEGTSNPNLYWYRQAAGRGLQLLFYSVGIGQISSEVPQNLSASRPQDRQFILSSKKLLLSDSGFYLCAWSLQGSETQYFGPGTRLLVL.

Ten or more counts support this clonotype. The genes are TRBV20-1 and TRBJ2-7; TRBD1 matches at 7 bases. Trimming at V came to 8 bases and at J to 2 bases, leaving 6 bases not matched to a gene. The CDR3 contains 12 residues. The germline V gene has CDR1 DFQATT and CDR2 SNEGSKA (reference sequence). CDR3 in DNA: TGCAGTACCCGACAGGGACCCTACGAGCAGTACTTC. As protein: CSTRQGPYEQYF.

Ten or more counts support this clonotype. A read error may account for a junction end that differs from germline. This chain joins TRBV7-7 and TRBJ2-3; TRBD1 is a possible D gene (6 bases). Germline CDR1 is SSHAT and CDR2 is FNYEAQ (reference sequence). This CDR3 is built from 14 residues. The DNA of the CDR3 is TGTGCTAGCAGCTCCGACAGGAGTGCAGATACGCAGTATTTT. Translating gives CASSSDRSADTQYF.

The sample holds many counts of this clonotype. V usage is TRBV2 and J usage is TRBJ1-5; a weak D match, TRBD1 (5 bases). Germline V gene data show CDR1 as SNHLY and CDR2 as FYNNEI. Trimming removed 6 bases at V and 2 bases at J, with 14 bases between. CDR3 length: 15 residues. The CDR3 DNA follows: TGTGCCAGCAGGGAGTGGGGGTTTGGCAATCAGCCCCAGCATTTT. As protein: CASREWGFGNQPQHF.

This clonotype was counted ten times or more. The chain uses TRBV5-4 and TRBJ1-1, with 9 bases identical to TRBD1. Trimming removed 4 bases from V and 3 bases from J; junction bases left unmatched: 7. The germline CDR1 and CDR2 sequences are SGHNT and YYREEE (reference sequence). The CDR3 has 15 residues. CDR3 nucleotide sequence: TGTGCCAGCAGCCCTCTCTGGACAGGGGACACTGAAGCTTTCTTT. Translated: CASSPLWTGDTEAFF.

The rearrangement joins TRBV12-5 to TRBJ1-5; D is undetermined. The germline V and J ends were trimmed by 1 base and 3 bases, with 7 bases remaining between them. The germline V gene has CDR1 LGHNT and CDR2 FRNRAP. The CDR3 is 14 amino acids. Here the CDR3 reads CASGLGVDNQPQHF. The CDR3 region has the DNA TGTGCTAGTGGTTTGGGGGTGGACAATCAGCCCCAGCATTTT.

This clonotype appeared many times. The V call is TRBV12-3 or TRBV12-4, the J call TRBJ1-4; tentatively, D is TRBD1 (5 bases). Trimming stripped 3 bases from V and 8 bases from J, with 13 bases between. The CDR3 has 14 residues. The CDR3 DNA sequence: TGTGCCAGCAGTTTTGGGACCTTCGAGGAAAAACTGTTTTTT. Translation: CASSFGTFEEKLFF.

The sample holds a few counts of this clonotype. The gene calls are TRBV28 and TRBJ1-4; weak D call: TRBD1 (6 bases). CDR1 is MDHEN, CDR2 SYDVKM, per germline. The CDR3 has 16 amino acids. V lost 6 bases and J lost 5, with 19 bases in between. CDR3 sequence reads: CASSLVPGHWNEKLFF. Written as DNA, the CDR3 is TGTGCCAGCAGCCTTGTCCCGGGACATTGGAATGAAAAACTGTTTTTT.

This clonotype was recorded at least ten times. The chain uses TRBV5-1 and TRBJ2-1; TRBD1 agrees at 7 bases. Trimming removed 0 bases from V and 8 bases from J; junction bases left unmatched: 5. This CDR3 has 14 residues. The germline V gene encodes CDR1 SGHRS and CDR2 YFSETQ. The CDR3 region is CASSLGTGSDEQFF. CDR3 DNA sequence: TGCGCCAGCAGCTTGGGGACAGGCTCCGATGAGCAGTTCTTC.

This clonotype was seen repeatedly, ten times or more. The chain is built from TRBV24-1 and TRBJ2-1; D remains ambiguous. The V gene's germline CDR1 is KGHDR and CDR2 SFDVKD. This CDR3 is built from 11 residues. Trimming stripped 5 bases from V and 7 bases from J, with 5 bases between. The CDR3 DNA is TGTGCCACCAGTGCGCTTAATGAGCAGTTCTTC. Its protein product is CATSALNEQFF.

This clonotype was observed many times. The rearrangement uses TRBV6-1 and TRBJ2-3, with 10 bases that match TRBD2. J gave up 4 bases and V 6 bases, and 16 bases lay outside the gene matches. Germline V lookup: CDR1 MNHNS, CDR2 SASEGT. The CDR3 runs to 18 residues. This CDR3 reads CASRNPRWSGGASDTQYF. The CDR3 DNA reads TGTGCCAGCAGAAACCCTCGATGGAGCGGGGGGGCCTCAGATACGCAGTATTTT.

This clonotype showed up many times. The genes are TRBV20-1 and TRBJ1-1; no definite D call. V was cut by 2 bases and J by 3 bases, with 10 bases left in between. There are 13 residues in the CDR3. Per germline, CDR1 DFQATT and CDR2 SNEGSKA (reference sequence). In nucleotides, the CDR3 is TGCAGTGCTAGAACCCACGGATACACTGAAGCTTTCTTT. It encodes CSARTHGYTEAFF.

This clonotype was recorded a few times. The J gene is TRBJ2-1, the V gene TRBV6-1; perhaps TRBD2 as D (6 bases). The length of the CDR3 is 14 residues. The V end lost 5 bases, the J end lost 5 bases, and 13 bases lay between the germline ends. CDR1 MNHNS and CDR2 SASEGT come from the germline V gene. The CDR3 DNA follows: TGTGCCAGCAGTCCTACCCGGGGGAACAATGAGCAGTTCTTC. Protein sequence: CASSPTRGNNEQFF.

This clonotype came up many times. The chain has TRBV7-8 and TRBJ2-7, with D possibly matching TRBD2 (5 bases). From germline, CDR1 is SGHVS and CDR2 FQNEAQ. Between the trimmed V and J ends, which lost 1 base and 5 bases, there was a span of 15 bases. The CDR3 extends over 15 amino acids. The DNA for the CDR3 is TGTGCCAGCAGCTTAGATCCGTTCGGGGTGGACGAGCAGTACTTC. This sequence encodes CASSLDPFGVDEQYF.

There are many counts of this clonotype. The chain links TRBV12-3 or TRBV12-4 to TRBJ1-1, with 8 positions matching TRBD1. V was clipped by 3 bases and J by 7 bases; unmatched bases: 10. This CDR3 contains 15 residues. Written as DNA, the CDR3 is TGTGCCAGCAGTTTCTCTGACAGGGGAAGGGGTGAAGCTTTCTTT. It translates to CASSFSDRGRGEAFF.